This T cell receptor beta chain stems from a study of shared clonotypes between healthy human individuals. Study-level results: Incomplete sequencing of sorted subsets was indicated by rarefaction despite large depth. Clonotype sharing across several donors was observed for 4.5% to 6.5% of naive CD4 clonotypes.

It was CD45RO-negative cells, positively selected for CCR7, that made up naive CD8 cells, with terminally differentiated effector memory CD45RA+ cells excluded. The donors were all Caucasian adults (living in Nashville, Tennessee). This clone has more than one count but fewer than ten. Its antigen is not identified. The CDR3 runs to 14 residues. Deletions cut 2 bases from V and 8 bases from J, with 15 bases between. Germline values: CDR1 GTSNPN, CDR2 SVGIG (reference sequence). Each subset's genomic DNA was split evenly across several immunoSEQ plates. Repertoires were generated with immunoSEQ multiplex PCR, while TCRdb's copy carries only in-frame clones and drops some. Among millions of clones listed, around 93% were seen once.

This TCR was recovered from a young man in good health. Some clones in this sample may be carry-over from other donors' samples. This chain uses TRBV30 with TRBJ1-4, with D perhaps matching TRBD1 (6 bases). Sample: naive CD8+ T cells from PBMCs. CDR3 coding DNA: TGTGCCTGGAGTCGGGGACAAGGGGTAGAAAAACTGTTTTTT. Protein sequence: CAWSRGQGVEKLFF.